The T cell receptor (beta chain) under discussion was sequenced for a study of cytomegalovirus exposure and HLA in healthy donors. V gave up 4 bases and J gave up 1 base; unmatched junction bases: 4. There are 14 residues in the CDR3. The germline gives CDR1 SGHNT, CDR2 YYREEE (reference sequence). With 60 Vbeta and 13 Jbeta primers, the PCR was carried out. Clones were sequenced by immunoSEQ multiplex PCR, and TCRdb holds only the in-frame ones, with some missing. The sample records roughly 170,000 clones, roughly 80% being singletons. Sample: PBMCs. The TCR was taken from a woman younger than 35 in good health and CMV-seronegative. The rearrangement uses TRBV5-4 and TRBJ1-1, with 7 nucleotides matching TRBD1. The CDR3 sequence: CASSPRDRNTEAFF. The CDR3, as DNA: TGTGCCAGCAGCCCGAGGGACAGGAACACTGAAGCTTTCTTT.